The 28 T cell receptor beta chains below all came from one sample that was sequenced in a study of technical replicates of blood from several donors. Profiling relied on immunoSEQ multiplex PCR, and the TCRdb table lists in-frame clones only, not all of them. The table has about 79,000 clones, more than 90% seen once; the top ten hold about 0.4%. Sequences were obtained from T cells isolated from PBMCs. The receptors come from a human donor in good health. Some clones in this sample may be carry-over from other donors' samples.

The J gene is TRBJ1-3, the V gene TRBV28, with 8 bases matching TRBD1. The CDR3 extends over 16 amino acids. Per the germline V gene, CDR1 is MDHEN and CDR2 is SYDVKM. Trimming at V came to 4 bases and at J to 4 bases, leaving 9 bases not matched to a gene. CDR3 region: CASSSLDRAAGNTIYF. For the CDR3, the DNA is TGTGCCAGCAGTTCCTTGGACAGGGCAGCAGGAAACACCATATATTTT.

The gene calls are TRBV11-3 and TRBJ2-2, with 7 bases matching TRBD1. Trimming took 5 bases from V and 6 from J; bases not matched to a gene: 18. Germline V gene lookup returns CDR1 SGHNT and CDR2 YENEEA. The CDR3 is made up of 18 amino acids. The chain's CDR3 is CASSDISRTGWHAGELFF. CDR3 nucleotides: TGTGCCAGCAGCGATATTAGCCGGACAGGTTGGCACGCCGGGGAGCTGTTTTTT.

This clone has a single count. The chain couples TRBV14 to TRBJ1-6; possibly TRBD1 for D (5 bases). This CDR3 spans 14 amino acids. The V gene lost 1 base and the J gene lost 10 bases, with 11 bases spanning the gap. Germline V gene sequence: CDR1 SGHDN, CDR2 FVKESK. The CDR3: CASSQVLGRSPLHF. CDR3 coding DNA: TGTGCCAGCAGCCAAGTCCTGGGGCGGTCACCCCTCCACTTT.

This clone has just one count. The chain combines TRBV28 with TRBJ1-2, with no clear D. Trimming pared 10 bases from V and 0 bases from J, leaving 12 bases between. The CDR3 runs 13 residues. Germline CDR1 is MDHEN and CDR2 is SYDVKM. CDR3 nucleotide sequence: TGTGCCACCAGGACCGGAGCTAACTATGGCTACACCTTC. It specifies CATRTGANYGYTF.

This chain connects TRBV11-2 to TRBJ2-5; 13 positions match TRBD2. CDR3 length: 16 residues. The V gene's germline CDR1 is SGHAT and CDR2 FQNNGV. Losses at the gene ends were 5 bases for V and 2 bases for J; bases not matched to a gene: 5. CDR3 protein: CASSRTSGSRQETQYF. In DNA form, the CDR3 reads TGTGCCAGCAGCCGGACTAGCGGGAGTAGGCAAGAGACCCAGTACTTC.

The gene calls are TRBV10-1 and TRBJ2-1; D may be TRBD2 (5 bases). Germline CDR1 is WNHNN and CDR2 is SYGVQD (reference sequence). The CDR3 is 14 amino acids. Trimming took off 3 bases at V and 3 bases at J, with 9 bases between the two ends. The CDR3 DNA reads as TGCGCCAGCAGTGACAACCGGGACTACAATGAGCAGTTCTTC. Residues: CASSDNRDYNEQFF.

The chain carries TRBV7-9 and TRBJ2-5, with 13 bases fitting TRBD2. This CDR3 is 14 amino acids long. The V gene end was trimmed by 3 bases and the J gene end by 7 bases; junction bases not matched to a gene: 2. The V gene's germline CDR1 is SEHNR and CDR2 FQNEAQ (reference sequence). This CDR3 reads CASSFGLAGVTQYF. CDR3 DNA sequence: TGTGCCAGCAGCTTTGGACTAGCGGGAGTGACCCAGTACTTC.

The chain joins TRBV7-8 to TRBJ2-1, with TRBD1 as a possible D gene (6 bases). This CDR3 is built from 14 residues. V was clipped by 5 bases and J by 10 bases, with 18 bases between them. The germline gives CDR1 SGHVS, CDR2 FQNEAQ. The CDR3 DNA reads as TGTGCCAGCAGCACAGGATTTACAGGGCCAGAGCAGTTCTTC. This translates into CASSTGFTGPEQFF.

This rearrangement joins TRBV5-1 to TRBJ1-2; 8 nucleotides align to TRBD1. This CDR3 region has 14 residues. CDR1 SGHRS and CDR2 YFSETQ come from the germline V gene. Trimming removed 0 bases from V and 7 bases from J; junction bases left unmatched: 5. The CDR3 loop reads CASSLVQGASGYTF. CDR3 DNA sequence: TGCGCCAGCAGCTTGGTGCAGGGGGCGAGTGGCTACACCTTC.

The chain couples TRBV30 to TRBJ2-3, with TRBD2 matching over 8 bases. V trimming: 2 bases; J trimming: 5 bases; junction bases outside the gene matches: 0. CDR1 is GTSNPN, CDR2 SVGIG, per germline (reference sequence). The CDR3 length is 12 residues. Here the CDR3 DNA reads TGTGCCTGGAGTAGCGGGAGAGATACGCAGTATTTT. This translates into CAWSSGRDTQYF.

This chain joins TRBV14 and TRBJ2-5; D is perhaps TRBD1 (6 bases). Trimming cost V 1 base and J 2 bases, with 11 bases left between them. The germline CDR1 and CDR2 sequences are SGHDN and FVKESK. This CDR3 contains 15 residues. The CDR3 spells CASSQVWTEQETQYF. CDR3 nucleotide sequence: TGTGCCAGCAGCCAAGTTTGGACAGAGCAAGAGACCCAGTACTTC. The full variable domain, rest sourced from reference TRBV14 and TRBJ2-5, is EAGVTQFPSHSVIEKGQTVTLRCDPISGHDNLYWYRRVMGKEIKFLLHFVKESKQDESGMPNNRFLAERTGGTYSTLKVQPAELEDSGVYFCASSQVWTEQETQYFGPGTRLLVL.

This clone was picked up one time. The DNA for the CDR3 is TGTGCCAGCAGTGAAGATCCTTGGGCGGGAGAGACCCAGTACTTC. This gives the protein CASSEDPWAGETQYF. V is TRBV6-1 and J is TRBJ2-5; tentatively, D is TRBD2 (5 bases). The CDR3 is 15 amino acids. Germline CDR1 MNHNS, CDR2 SASEGT. Trimming took off 1 base at V and 4 bases at J, with 13 bases between the two ends.

V is TRBV29-1 and J is TRBJ2-5; the D gene is possibly TRBD2 (6 bases). This CDR3 has 13 residues. Trimming pared 3 bases from V and 5 bases from J, leaving 13 bases between. Germline lookup yields CDR1 SQVTM and CDR2 ANQGSEA. CDR3 in amino acids: CSVDASEGETQYF. DNA for the CDR3: TGCAGCGTTGACGCTAGCGAGGGGGAGACCCAGTACTTC. The whole variable domain, remainder taken from reference TRBV29-1 and TRBJ2-5, is SAVISQKPSRDICQRGTSLTIQCQVDSQVTMMFWYRQQPGQSLTLIATANQGSEATYESGFVIDKFPISRPNLTFSTLTVSNMSPEDSSIYLCSVDASEGETQYFGPGTRLLVL.

The genes are TRBV6-1 and TRBJ2-7, with 8 bases identical to TRBD2. The CDR3 spans 13 residues. From germline, CDR1 is MNHNS and CDR2 SASEGT. Trimming took 7 bases from V and 1 from J; bases not matched to a gene: 3. The CDR3 DNA follows: TGTGCCAGCAACCAGCGGGAGTCCTACGAGCAGTACTTC. Translated: CASNQRESYEQYF.

The chain has TRBV7-6 and TRBJ2-1, with D maybe TRBD1 (6 bases). Trimming left V 2 bases short and J 6 bases short, with 11 bases between. From germline, CDR1 is SGHVS and CDR2 FNYEAQ. This CDR3 comprises 14 residues. In nucleotides, the CDR3 is TGTGCCAGCAGCTTATTACAGGGCTCCAATGAGCAGTTCTTC. Amino acid sequence: CASSLLQGSNEQFF.

The genes are TRBV7-8 and TRBJ1-4; TRBD1 is a possible D gene (5 bases). Trimming left V 7 bases short and J 0 bases short, with 12 bases between. The CDR3 totals 15 residues. Germline V lookup: CDR1 SGHVS, CDR2 FQNEAQ. The CDR3 DNA follows: TGTGCCAGCAATAGACAGCTACCAACTAATGAAAAACTGTTTTTT. Translating it yields CASNRQLPTNEKLFF.

This clone has a single count. The V and J genes are TRBV6-1 and TRBJ1-5; D is ambiguous. CDR3 size: 13 residues. Trimming removed 2 bases at V and 6 bases at J, with 8 bases between. Germline V lookup: CDR1 MNHNS, CDR2 SASEGT. DNA for the CDR3: TGTGCCAGCAGTGAAAGAGAGAGTCAGCCCCAGCATTTT. This codes for CASSERESQPQHF.

J is TRBJ1-1 and V is TRBV2; 8 bases align to TRBD1. The V gene's germline CDR1 is SNHLY and CDR2 FYNNEI. This CDR3 comprises 14 residues. CDR3 region: CATEKQGAGTEAFF. The CDR3 nucleotides are TGTGCGACAGAGAAGCAGGGGGCGGGTACTGAAGCTTTCTTT.

The chain is built from TRBV7-2 and TRBJ2-1; TRBD2 agrees at 13 bases. The CDR3 length is 16 residues. Trimming at V came to 0 bases and at J to 8 bases, leaving 4 bases not matched to a gene. Germline values: CDR1 SGHTA, CDR2 FQGNSA. CDR3 DNA: TGTGCCAGCAGCTTAGCGGGACTAGCGGGACGGCATGAGCAGTTCTTC. It specifies CASSLAGLAGRHEQFF.

The chain couples TRBV28 to TRBJ2-3; TRBD2 matches at 8 bases. The CDR3 spans 15 residues. V shed 7 bases and J 6 bases; nucleotides not matched to a gene: 12. The V gene's germline CDR1 is MDHEN and CDR2 SYDVKM. The CDR3 DNA reads TGTGCCAGCATAACATTACGGGAGGGATCGGATACGCAGTATTTT. This codes for CASITLREGSDTQYF.

The gene calls are TRBV7-3 and TRBJ2-1; possible D gene TRBD2, 6 bases. V was trimmed by 1 base and J by 3 bases, leaving 10 bases between them. Germline V gene lookup returns CDR1 SGHTA and CDR2 FQGTGA. This CDR3 region has 15 residues. CDR3 bases: TGTGCCAGCAGCTTAATGGGGGGAAACTACAATGAGCAGTTCTTC. It encodes CASSLMGGNYNEQFF.

The V and J genes are TRBV19 and TRBJ2-2; the D gene is possibly TRBD1 (5 bases). The CDR3 is made up of 14 amino acids. Trimming stripped 7 bases from V and 3 bases from J, with 12 bases between. Germline V gives CDR1 LNHDA, CDR2 SQIVND (reference sequence). The CDR3 coding sequence is TGTGCCAGTACTGTGACAGCCGACACCGGGGAGCTGTTTTTT. Its translation: CASTVTADTGELFF.

This sequence joins TRBV7-9 and TRBJ1-2, with TRBD1 identical over 9 bases. This CDR3 contains 14 residues. J lost 8 bases, V lost 6 bases, and 10 bases had no gene match. Germline-derived CDR1 and CDR2 are SEHNR and FQNEAQ (reference sequence). The CDR3 region is CASSLQGAPGGYTF. The CDR3 coding sequence is TGTGCCAGCAGTCTACAGGGGGCCCCTGGCGGCTACACCTTC. Together with reference TRBV7-9 and TRBJ1-2, the CDR3 gives the full variable domain: DTGVSQNPRHKITKRGQNVTFRCDPISEHNRLYWYRQTLGQGPEFLTYFQNEAQLEKSRLLSDRFSAERPKGSFSTLEIQRTEQGDSAMYLCASSLQGAPGGYTFGSGTRLTVV.

The chain has TRBV13 and TRBJ2-1; 8 bases are a match to TRBD2. CDR1 and CDR2 (germline): PRHDT, FYEKMQ (reference sequence). The CDR3 is 16 amino acids. V shed 5 bases and J 2 bases; nucleotides not matched to a gene: 8. The CDR3 spells CASSQILAGPYNEQFF. Here the CDR3 DNA reads TGTGCCAGCAGCCAAATTTTAGCGGGACCCTACAATGAGCAGTTCTTC.

This clone appeared a single time. This CDR3 is CASSSGYTEAFF. CDR3 coding DNA: TGTGCCAGCAGCTCAGGATACACTGAAGCTTTCTTT. This rearrangement joins TRBV7-9 to TRBJ1-1, with no clear D. Trimming removed 4 bases at V and 3 bases at J, with 6 bases between. Germline lookup yields CDR1 SEHNR and CDR2 FQNEAQ (reference sequence). The CDR3 sequence is 12 residues long.

V gene TRBV7-2 combines with J gene TRBJ1-1; possibly TRBD1 for D (5 bases). Deletions cut 2 bases from V and 3 bases from J, with 19 bases between. CDR3 length: 17 amino acids. Germline loops: CDR1 SGHTA, CDR2 FQGNSA. CDR3: CASSLRVGGGLDTEAFF. The DNA for the CDR3 is TGTGCCAGCAGCTTAAGGGTTGGGGGGGGTTTGGACACTGAAGCTTTCTTT.

The chain links TRBV12-5 to TRBJ1-2; the match to TRBD1 covers 7 bases. This CDR3 is 15 amino acids long. V shed 1 base, J shed 4 bases, and the junction held 6 bases outside the gene matches. CDR1 is LGHNT, CDR2 FRNRAP, per germline. Here the CDR3 reads CASGLAPGQTYGYTF. CDR3 bases: TGTGCTAGTGGTTTGGCCCCGGGACAGACCTATGGCTACACCTTC.

This clone showed up just once. This chain joins TRBV19 and TRBJ1-2; D is perhaps TRBD1 (6 bases). Germline assignment: CDR1 LNHDA and CDR2 SQIVND (reference sequence). V shed 5 bases and J shed 2 bases, with 15 bases lying between them. The CDR3 has 15 amino acids. The CDR3 protein is CASSPSGQHNYGYTF. The CDR3 nucleotides are TGTGCCAGTAGTCCCTCAGGACAGCACAACTATGGCTACACCTTC.